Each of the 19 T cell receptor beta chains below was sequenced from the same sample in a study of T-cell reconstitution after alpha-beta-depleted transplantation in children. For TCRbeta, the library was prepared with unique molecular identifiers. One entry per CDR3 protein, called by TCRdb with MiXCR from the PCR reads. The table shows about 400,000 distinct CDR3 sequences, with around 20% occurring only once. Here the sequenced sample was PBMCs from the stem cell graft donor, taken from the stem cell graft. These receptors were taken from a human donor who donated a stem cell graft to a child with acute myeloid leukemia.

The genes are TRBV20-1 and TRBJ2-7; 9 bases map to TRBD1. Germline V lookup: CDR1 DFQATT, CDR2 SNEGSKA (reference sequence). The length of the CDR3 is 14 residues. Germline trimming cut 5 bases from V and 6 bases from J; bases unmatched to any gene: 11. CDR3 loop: CSASRHRGRPEQYF. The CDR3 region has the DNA TGCAGTGCTTCGAGGCACAGGGGGCGGCCCGAGCAGTACTTC.

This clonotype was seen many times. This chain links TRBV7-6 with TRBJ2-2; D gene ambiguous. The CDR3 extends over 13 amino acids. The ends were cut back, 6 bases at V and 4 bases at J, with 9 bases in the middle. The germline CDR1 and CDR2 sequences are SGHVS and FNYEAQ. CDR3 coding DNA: TGTGCCAGCAGTGAGCAAATCACCGGGGAGCTGTTTTTT. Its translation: CASSEQITGELFF.

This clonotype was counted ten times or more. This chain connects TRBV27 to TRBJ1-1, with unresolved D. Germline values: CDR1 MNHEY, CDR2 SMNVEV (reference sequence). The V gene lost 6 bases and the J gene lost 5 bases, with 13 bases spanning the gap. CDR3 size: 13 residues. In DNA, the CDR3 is TGTGCCAGCAGAGATCGGGGAGCAACTGAAGCTTTCTTT. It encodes CASRDRGATEAFF.

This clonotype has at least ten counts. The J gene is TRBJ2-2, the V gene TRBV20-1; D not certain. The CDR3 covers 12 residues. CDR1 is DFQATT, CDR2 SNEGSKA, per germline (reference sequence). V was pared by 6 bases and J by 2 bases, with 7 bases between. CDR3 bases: TGCAGTGCCCCCAAAAACACCGGGGAGCTGTTTTTT. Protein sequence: CSAPKNTGELFF.

The CDR3: CASSLGTGMQETQYF. CDR3 nucleotides: TGTGCCAGCAGCTTAGGGACAGGGATGCAAGAGACCCAGTACTTC. The chain combines TRBV7-7 with TRBJ2-5, with TRBD1 matching 8 bases. Trimming took 1 base from V and 2 from J; bases not matched to a gene: 3. The germline V gene encodes CDR1 SSHAT and CDR2 FNYEAQ (reference sequence). The CDR3 consists of 15 residues.

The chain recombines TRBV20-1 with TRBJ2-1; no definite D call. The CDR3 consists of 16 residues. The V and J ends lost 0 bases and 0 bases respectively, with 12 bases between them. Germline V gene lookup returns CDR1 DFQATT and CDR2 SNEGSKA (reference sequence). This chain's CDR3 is CSARDLTGSSYNEQFF. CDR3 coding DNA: TGCAGTGCTAGAGATCTAACCGGAAGCTCCTACAATGAGCAGTTCTTC.

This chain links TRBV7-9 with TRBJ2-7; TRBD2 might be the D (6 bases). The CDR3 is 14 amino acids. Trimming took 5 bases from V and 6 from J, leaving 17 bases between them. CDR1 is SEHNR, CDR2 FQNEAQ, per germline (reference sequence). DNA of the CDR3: TGTGCCAGCAGCCAGGAGGGACTCCCGGTCGAGCAGTACTTC. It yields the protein CASSQEGLPVEQYF.

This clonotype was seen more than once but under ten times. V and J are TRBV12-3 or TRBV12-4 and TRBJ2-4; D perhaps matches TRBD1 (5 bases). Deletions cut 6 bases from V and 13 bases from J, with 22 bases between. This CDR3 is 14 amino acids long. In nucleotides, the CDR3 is TGTGCCAGCAGACTCGACAGCAGGGCCCACTCACAGTACTTC. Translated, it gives CASRLDSRAHSQYF.

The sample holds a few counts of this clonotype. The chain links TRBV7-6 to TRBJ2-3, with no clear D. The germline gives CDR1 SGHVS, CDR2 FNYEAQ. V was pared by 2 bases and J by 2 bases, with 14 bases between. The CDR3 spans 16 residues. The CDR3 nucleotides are TGTGCCAGCAGCTTACGGGTTGACGGAGTCACAGATACGCAGTATTTT. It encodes CASSLRVDGVTDTQYF.

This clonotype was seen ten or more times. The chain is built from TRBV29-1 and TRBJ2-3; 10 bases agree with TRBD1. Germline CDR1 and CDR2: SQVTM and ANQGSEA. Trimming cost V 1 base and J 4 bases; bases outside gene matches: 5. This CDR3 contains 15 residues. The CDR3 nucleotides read TGCAGCGTTGAAGTAGGGACAGGGGATCCAGATACGCAGTATTTT. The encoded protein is CSVEVGTGDPDTQYF.

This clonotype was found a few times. CDR3 in amino acids: CAISDGGTGVGEQYF. As DNA, the CDR3 is TGTGCCATCAGTGATGGCGGGACAGGGGTCGGCGAGCAGTACTTC. This rearrangement joins TRBV10-3 to TRBJ2-7, with 10 bases matching TRBD1. The CDR3 consists of 15 residues. Trimming took 3 bases from V and 6 from J; bases not matched to a gene: 8. The germline V gene encodes CDR1 ENHRY and CDR2 SYGVKD.

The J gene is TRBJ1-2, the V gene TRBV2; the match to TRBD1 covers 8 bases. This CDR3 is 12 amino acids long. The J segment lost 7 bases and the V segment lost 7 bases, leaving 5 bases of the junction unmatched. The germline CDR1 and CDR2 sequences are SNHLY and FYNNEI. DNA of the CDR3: TGTGCCAGCAAGGAGACAGGGGCTGGCTACACCTTC. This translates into CASKETGAGYTF.

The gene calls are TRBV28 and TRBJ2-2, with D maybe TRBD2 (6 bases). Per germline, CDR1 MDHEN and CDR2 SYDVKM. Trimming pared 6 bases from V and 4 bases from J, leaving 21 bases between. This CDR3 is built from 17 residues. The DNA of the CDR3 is TGTGCCAGCAGCGTGGGCCAGGTCTGGACTATCACCGGGGAGCTGTTTTTT. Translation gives CASSVGQVWTITGELFF.

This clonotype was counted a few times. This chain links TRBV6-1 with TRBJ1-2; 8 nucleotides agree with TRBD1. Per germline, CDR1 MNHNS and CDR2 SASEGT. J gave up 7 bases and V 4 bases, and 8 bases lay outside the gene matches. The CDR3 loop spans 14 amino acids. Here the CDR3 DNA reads TGTGCCAGCAGTGTAATCGGACAGGGCACTGGCTACACCTTC. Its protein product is CASSVIGQGTGYTF.

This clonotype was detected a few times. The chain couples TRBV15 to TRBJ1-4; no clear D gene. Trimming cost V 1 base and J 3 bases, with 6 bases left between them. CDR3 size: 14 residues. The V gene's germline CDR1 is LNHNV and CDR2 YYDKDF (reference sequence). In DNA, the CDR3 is TGTGCCACCAGCAGAGGACGGGCTAATGAAAAACTGTTTTTT. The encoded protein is CATSRGRANEKLFF. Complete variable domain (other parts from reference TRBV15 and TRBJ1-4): DAMVIQNPRYQVTQFGKPVTLSCSQTLNHNVMYWYQQKSSQAPKLLFHYYDKDFNNEADTPDNFQSRRPNTSFCFLDIRSPGLGDTAMYLCATSRGRANEKLFFGSGTQLSVL.

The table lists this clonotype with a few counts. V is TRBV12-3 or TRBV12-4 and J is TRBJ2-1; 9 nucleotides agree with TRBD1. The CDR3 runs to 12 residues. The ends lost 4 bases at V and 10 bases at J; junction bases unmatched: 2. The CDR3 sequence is CASSSDRGEQFF. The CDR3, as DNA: TGTGCCAGCAGTTCGGACAGGGGCGAGCAGTTCTTC.

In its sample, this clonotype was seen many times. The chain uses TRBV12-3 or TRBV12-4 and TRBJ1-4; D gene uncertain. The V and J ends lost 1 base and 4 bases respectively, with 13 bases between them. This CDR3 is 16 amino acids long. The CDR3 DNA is TGTGCCAGCAGTTTAGTGCCCCGACGGCATAATGAAAAACTGTTTTTT. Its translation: CASSLVPRRHNEKLFF.

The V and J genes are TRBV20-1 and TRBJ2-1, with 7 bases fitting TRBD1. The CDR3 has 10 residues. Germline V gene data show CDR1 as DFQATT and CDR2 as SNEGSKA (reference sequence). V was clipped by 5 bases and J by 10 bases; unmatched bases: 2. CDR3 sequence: CSAYRGEQFF. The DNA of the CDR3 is TGCAGTGCTTACAGGGGAGAGCAGTTCTTC.

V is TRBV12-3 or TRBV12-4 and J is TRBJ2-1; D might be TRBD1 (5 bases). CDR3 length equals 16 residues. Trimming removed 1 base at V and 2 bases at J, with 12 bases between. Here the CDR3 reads CASSLVGHRAYNEQFF. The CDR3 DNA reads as TGTGCCAGCAGTTTAGTTGGACACCGAGCCTACAATGAGCAGTTCTTC.